These T cell receptor beta chains were read from a single sample in a study of vaccination effects on CD4 cells after COVID-19. TCRdb's copy holds only in-frame clones and misses some; the assay was immunoSEQ multiplex PCR. The sample yields about 26,000 clones, about 84% seen once. Antigens for these TCRs are unknown. This specimen consisted of CD4+ T cells from PBMCs cultured with HCoV-NL63 spike peptides, obtained before COVID-19 vaccination. The receptors were gathered from a human donor who had a prior SARS-CoV-2 infection. The CDR3 runs from the conserved cysteine through the conserved F or W. D genes are given only for firm matches. For some rows the clone size is stated as once, few or many, or as a class when expanded; others skip it.

clone size	D gene	V gene	J gene	CDR3 DNA	CDR3 protein
-	-	TRBV11-1	TRBJ2-2	TGTGCCAGCAGCTTAGGGCTGAACACCGGGGAGCTGTTTTTT	CASSLGLNTGELFF
-	-	TRBV4-3	TRBJ2-7	TGCGCCAGCAGCCGGGACACGGAGACCTACGAGCAGTACTTC	CASSRDTETYEQYF
-	-	TRBV4-2	TRBJ1-6	TGTGCCAGCAGCCAAGGACAGTTAAATTCACCCCTCCACTTT	CASSQGQLNSPLHF
-	-	TRBV18	TRBJ1-1	TGTGCCAGCTCACCACCCCGGGGGGCGGTAACTGAAGCTTTCTTT	CASSPPRGAVTEAFF
-	-	TRBV29-1	TRBJ2-3	TGCAGCGTTTCCAAGCGGGTAGGCACAGATACGCAGTATTTT	CSVSKRVGTDTQYF
once	TRBD2	TRBV5-1	TRBJ2-3	TGCGCCAGCAGCTTAGGGACTAGCGGGGGCGGGACAGATACGCAGTATTTT	CASSLGTSGGGTDTQYF
-	TRBD1	TRBV18	TRBJ1-2	TGTGCCAGCTCAAATATTGGACAGGGCTATGGCTACACCTTC	CASSNIGQGYGYTF
-	-	TRBV6-5	TRBJ2-3	TGTGCCAGCAGTTATTTTGGAGATACGCAGTATTTT	CASSYFGDTQYF
-	TRBD1	TRBV6-6	TRBJ2-4	TGTGCCAGCAGTTCAGGGGGTAACATTCAGTACTTC	CASSSGGNIQYF
-	TRBD2	TRBV5-6	TRBJ2-3	TGTGCCAGCAGCTTGTTTACTAGCGGCACAGATACGCAGTATTTT	CASSLFTSGTDTQYF
-	TRBD2	TRBV7-2	TRBJ2-5	TGTGCCAGCAGCTCCAACCCAATGACTAGCGTTGGAGAGACCCAGTACTTC	CASSSNPMTSVGETQYF
-	-	TRBV15	TRBJ2-1	TGTGCCACCAGCCCACCCAACGGGGTGAATGAGCAGTTCTTC	CATSPPNGVNEQFF
-	TRBD2	TRBV5-1	TRBJ2-5	TGCGCCAGCAGCTTGGCTAGCGGGGGGAAGAGGGGAGAGACCCAGTACTTC	CASSLASGGKRGETQYF
once	-	TRBV3-1/TRBV3-2	TRBJ2-5	TGTGCCAGCAGCAGGGGTCTAGCGTCGACCTCCTCGGGGACCCAGTACTTC	CASSRGLASTSSGTQYF
-	TRBD1	TRBV9	TRBJ1-3	TGTGCCAGCAGCCCGGGACAGGGAATGGCTGCTGGAAACACCATATATTTT	CASSPGQGMAAGNTIYF
-	-	TRBV11-2	TRBJ1-2	TGTGCCAGCACCATGTTGGCAGGGCGCGTTGGCTACACCTTC	CASTMLAGRVGYTF
once	-	TRBV11-3	TRBJ2-5	TGTGCCAGCAGCTCCTGGGACTCCAAGGGGACCCAGTACTTC	CASSSWDSKGTQYF
-	TRBD2	TRBV11-2	TRBJ2-4	TGTGCCAGCAGCTTTGGGGGACTAGCGGGAGCCAAAAACATTCAGTACTTC	CASSFGGLAGAKNIQYF
few	-	TRBV7-2	TRBJ2-3	TGTGCCAGCAACGGACAGCAATTCACAGATACGCAGTATTTT	CASNGQQFTDTQYF
-	TRBD2	TRBV20-1	TRBJ2-7	TGCAGTGCTAGTGTTGGGGGGGAACCATACGAGCAGTACTTC	CSASVGGEPYEQYF
-	-	TRBV5-4	TRBJ1-4	TGTGCCAGCAGCCGGGGCAGGAATGAAAAACTGTTTTTT	CASSRGRNEKLFF
-	TRBD1	TRBV3-1/TRBV3-2	TRBJ1-4	TGTGCCAGCAGTCCTGTCCCGGGACAGGGGCTTAATGAAAAACTGTTTTTT	CASSPVPGQGLNEKLFF
-	-	TRBV5-4	TRBJ2-3	TGTGCCAGCAGCTGGGGTGAGGGGTTTAGCACAGATACGCAGTATTTT	CASSWGEGFSTDTQYF
-	-	TRBV30	TRBJ2-5	TGTGCCTGGGAGGGGGTGTGGGAGACCCAGTACTTC	CAWEGVWETQYF
-	-	TRBV3-1/TRBV3-2	TRBJ2-2	TGTGCCAGCGGACACCTCTCGGCTAGCCCCGGGGAGCTGTTTTTT	CASGHLSASPGELFF
-	-	TRBV9	TRBJ1-2	TGTGCCAGCAGCGGGAAGAATCAAAACTATGGCTACACCTTC	CASSGKNQNYGYTF
-	-	TRBV5-1	TRBJ2-2	TGCGCCAGCAGCTTACAACAGGGCCCCCTAGCCGGGGAGCTGTTTTTT	CASSLQQGPLAGELFF
-	-	TRBV9	TRBJ1-1	TGTGCCAGCAGCGTAGAGAGCCTTGGGGGGCAGGGGAGACCCACTGAAGCTTTCTTT	CASSVESLGGQGRPTEAFF
once	-	TRBV3-1/TRBV3-2	TRBJ2-5	TGTGCCAGCAGCCGCGACTCGGCCGGGGCGACCCAGTACTTC	CASSRDSAGATQYF
-	TRBD1	TRBV7-9	TRBJ1-4	TGTGCCAGCAGCTTAGGGAACAGGGGCAATGAAAAACTGTTTTTT	CASSLGNRGNEKLFF
once	-	TRBV7-2	TRBJ2-2	TGTGCCAGCAGCTTAGTAGCCTCGGGGACCGGGGAGCTGTTTTTT	CASSLVASGTGELFF
-	-	TRBV3-1/TRBV3-2	TRBJ1-1	TGTGCCAGCAGCCGACGGGACGCTATGAACACTGAAGCTTTCTTT	CASSRRDAMNTEAFF
-	TRBD1	TRBV6-5	TRBJ2-7	TGTGCCAGCAGTAAACAGGGGCGGTCCTACGAGCAGTACTTC	CASSKQGRSYEQYF
-	-	TRBV5-1	TRBJ2-3	TGCGCCAGCCGGGACTCCCCGGGAATAGATACGCAGTATTTT	CASRDSPGIDTQYF
-	-	TRBV18	TRBJ2-3	TGTGCCAGCTCACCCCCCGGCAGGGGAGGGGATACGCAGTATTTT	CASSPPGRGGDTQYF
-	-	TRBV28	TRBJ1-5	TGTGCCAGCAGTTCCCTCTTCATACGGGACACCTCGAATCAGCCCCAGCATTTT	CASSSLFIRDTSNQPQHF
once	-	TRBV5-8	TRBJ2-1	TGTGCCAGCAGCCTCGGGACCCAGGGGAATGAGCAGTTCTTC	CASSLGTQGNEQFF
-	-	TRBV2	TRBJ2-3	TGTGCCAGCAGTGAATCGATCCCCTTCACAGATACGCAGTATTTT	CASSESIPFTDTQYF
-	-	TRBV5-1	TRBJ2-3	TGCGCCAGCAGCTTGGGGGAACACACAGATACGCAGTATTTT	CASSLGEHTDTQYF
-	-	TRBV7-8	TRBJ2-7	TGTGCCAGCAGCCCCTCCTACGAGCAGTACTTC	CASSPSYEQYF
-	TRBD1	TRBV5-5	TRBJ2-5	TGTGCCAGCACCACTATTGTTGGGACAGACCAAGAGACCCAGTACTTC	CASTTIVGTDQETQYF
-	-	TRBV4-2	TRBJ1-1	TGTGCCAGCAGTCCGACTAATAGTGTGAACACTGAAGCTTTCTTT	CASSPTNSVNTEAFF
-	TRBD2	TRBV5-1	TRBJ2-1	TGCGCCAGCAGCTTGACTAGCGGGTCCCTATACAATGAGCAGTTCTTC	CASSLTSGSLYNEQFF
few	TRBD1	TRBV5-8	TRBJ2-3	TGTGCCAGCAGCTTCAATGACGACAGGGCGGCAGATACGCAGTATTTT	CASSFNDDRAADTQYF
-	TRBD1	TRBV30	TRBJ2-4	TGTGCCTGGAGTAGATCGATGGACAGGGGCTATAGTGGGTACGACATTCAGTACTTC	CAWSRSMDRGYSGYDIQYF
-	-	TRBV11-2	TRBJ2-1	TGTGCCAGCAGCTCAACCTCATACGGGGATGAGCAGTTCTTC	CASSSTSYGDEQFF
-	-	TRBV5-1	TRBJ1-1	TGCGCCAGCAGCTTGGAGGACCTAATCGTGGGTGAAGCTTTCTTT	CASSLEDLIVGEAFF
-	TRBD1	TRBV4-1	TRBJ2-3	TGCGCCAGCAGCCTCAGACCCGGGACAGGGGGCACAGATACGCAGTATTTT	CASSLRPGTGGTDTQYF
-	-	TRBV9	TRBJ2-1	TGTGCCAGCAGCGTTCAGGGGCACTACAATGAGCAGTTCTTC	CASSVQGHYNEQFF
-	TRBD2	TRBV6-5	TRBJ2-5	TGTGCCAGCAGTTACTTCCTAGCGGGAGGGGGAGAGACCCAGTACTTC	CASSYFLAGGGETQYF